A selection of T cell receptor beta chains follows, all from one sample in a study of blood T cell repertoires in COVID-19. Produced via immunoSEQ multiplex PCR; TCRdb's table is partial and in-frame only. The table lists hundreds of thousands of clones, 88% of them singletons, with around 2% in the top ten. The sample consisted of PBMCs or T cells enriched from blood (not recorded which). These receptors originate from a woman aged 55-70 years in a cohort exposed to, infected with or recovered from COVID-19 (not recorded which). The CDR3 runs from the conserved cysteine through the conserved F or W. A D gene is named only where the DNA matches it firmly. Size is omitted from some rows. Given values are once, few, many or a class for expanded clones.

TRBJ2-2 | TRBV10-1 | . | . | TGCGCCAGCCGCCAGGGGACGAACACCGGGGAGCTGTTTTTT | CASRQGTNTGELFF
TRBJ1-5 | TRBV28 | . | . | TGTGCCAGCAGTTTATCTAGTGGTCAGCCCCAGCATTTT | CASSLSSGQPQHF
TRBJ1-2 | TRBV28 | . | . | TGTGCCAGCAGTGGCCTGAACTATGGCTACACCTTC | CASSGLNYGYTF
TRBJ2-2 | TRBV24-1 | . | TRBD1 | TGTGCCACCAGTGATTCTTCAGGGGGCGCATTGAACACCGGGGAGCTGTTTTTT | CATSDSSGGALNTGELFF
TRBJ2-3 | TRBV7-6 | . | TRBD2 | TGTGCCAGCAGCTTACTAGCGGGCACAGATACGCAGTATTTT | CASSLLAGTDTQYF
TRBJ2-1 | TRBV6-5 | . | TRBD2 | TGTGCCAGCAGTTCTCCTTCCAGCGGGAGTCGCAATGAGCAGTTCTTC | CASSSPSSGSRNEQFF
TRBJ2-1 | TRBV5-1 | . | . | TGCGCCAGCAGCGGCAACCGGGGAATCAATGAGCAGTTCTTC | CASSGNRGINEQFF
TRBJ1-4 | TRBV5-4 | . | . | TGTGCCAGCAGCTTGGGACAGATCGCAACTAATGAAAAACTGTTTTTT | CASSLGQIATNEKLFF
TRBJ1-2 | TRBV5-6 | . | TRBD1 | TGTGCCAGCAGCTTCGGGACAGGGAACTATGGCTACACCTTC | CASSFGTGNYGYTF
TRBJ1-2 | TRBV18 | once | TRBD1 | TGTGCCAGCTCACCACGTAGACAGGGGTCTGGCTACACCTTC | CASSPRRQGSGYTF
TRBJ2-7 | TRBV6-5 | . | TRBD2 | TGTGCCAGCAGTTACTCGGCGGGAGTCTACGAGCAGTACTTC | CASSYSAGVYEQYF
TRBJ2-5 | TRBV18 | . | . | TGTGCCAGTCTTCGATCAGTCCAAGAGACCCAGTACTTC | CASLRSVQETQYF
TRBJ2-7 | TRBV10-3 | . | . | TGTGCCATCAGTGAACCGAGCGGATACTCCTACGAGCAGTACTTC | CAISEPSGYSYEQYF
TRBJ1-4 | TRBV6-5 | . | . | TGTGCCAGCAGTTTACAGGGTTTTGGAAAACTGTTTTTT | CASSLQGFGKLFF
TRBJ1-2 | TRBV19 | . | . | TGTGCCAGTAGCCTCCCTTCGACAGCTTTCTATGGCTACACCTTC | CASSLPSTAFYGYTF
TRBJ2-7 | TRBV3-1/TRBV3-2 | . | . | TGTGCCAGCAGCCAACACGGGGACGAGCAGTACTTC | CASSQHGDEQYF
TRBJ1-1 | TRBV15 | . | . | TGTGCCACCAGCCGTGCGGAGAACACTGAAGCTTTCTTT | CATSRAENTEAFF
TRBJ2-1 | TRBV7-3 | . | TRBD1 | TGTGCCAGCAGCTTGGGACAGGGACACCCCAATGAGCAGTTCTTC | CASSLGQGHPNEQFF
TRBJ2-1 | TRBV6-2/TRBV6-3 | . | TRBD2 | TGTGCCAGCAGTTCTCACCCTGGGGTTTTTAAGCGGGGCTCCTACAATGAGCAGTTCTTC | CASSSHPGVFKRGSYNEQFF
TRBJ1-1 | TRBV11-2 | . | . | TGTGCCAGCAGCTTAGGCAGGGCCGACTCTGAAGCTTTCTTT | CASSLGRADSEAFF
TRBJ2-1 | TRBV11-3 | . | TRBD2 | TGTGCCAGCAGCTTAACCTCCTGGGCTAGCGGGACCCGCAATGAGCAGTTCTTC | CASSLTSWASGTRNEQFF
TRBJ2-1 | TRBV28 | . | TRBD2 | TGTGCCAGCAGTCGCCCCAGCGGGGGCTCCTACAATGAGCAGTTCTTC | CASSRPSGGSYNEQFF
TRBJ2-6 | TRBV27 | once | TRBD1 | TGTGCCAGCAGTTTATTCCCGCAGGGGGTGGGGTCTGGGGCCAACGTCCTGACTTTC | CASSLFPQGVGSGANVLTF
TRBJ2-2 | TRBV4-2 | . | TRBD2 | TGTGCCAGCAGCCAAGCGGAGGGAGGGCCCCCCGGGGAGCTGTTTTTT | CASSQAEGGPPGELFF
TRBJ2-4 | TRBV29-1 | . | . | TGCAGCGTTGAAAGAGGGGGATCCCAAGCCAAAAACATTCAGTACTTC | CSVERGGSQAKNIQYF
TRBJ2-7 | TRBV29-1 | . | . | TGCAGCGTTGAGGTGCGGGGAGGGCAGTACTTC | CSVEVRGGQYF
TRBJ2-2 | TRBV7-2 | . | . | TGTGCCAGCAGCTTCAGGGCCGGGGAGCTGTTTTTT | CASSFRAGELFF
TRBJ1-1 | TRBV6-5 | . | TRBD1 | TGTGCCAGCAGTTACGGACAGGGGGCAGCTTTCTTT | CASSYGQGAAFF
TRBJ1-3 | TRBV6-6 | . | . | TGTGCCAGCATCCCCCCACAGGGCTCTGGAAACACCATATATTTT | CASIPPQGSGNTIYF
TRBJ1-4 | TRBV19 | . | TRBD1 | TGTGCCAGTACCATCGGACAGGGCCCGAATGAAAAACTGTTTTTT | CASTIGQGPNEKLFF
TRBJ1-1 | TRBV11-2 | . | . | TGTGCCAGCAGCTCCCTTAGACACAAAAGGGCTTTCTTT | CASSSLRHKRAFF
TRBJ1-6 | TRBV19 | . | . | TGTGCCAGTAGTCCGCGGACAGTTGGGGCTAGAGAAGGATTT | CASSPRTVGAREGF
TRBJ2-1 | TRBV28 | . | TRBD2 | TGTGCCAGCAGCACTAGCGGGAGACGGGGTGAGCAGTTCTTC | CASSTSGRRGEQFF
TRBJ2-7 | TRBV5-1 | . | . | TGCGCCAGCAGTTATGACAGGCGGGCGGTCGAGCAGTACTTC | CASSYDRRAVEQYF
TRBJ2-2 | TRBV11-3 | . | TRBD1 | TGTGCCAGCAGCTTAATAGGGGGCAACCGCGGGGAGCTGTTTTTT | CASSLIGGNRGELFF
TRBJ1-1 | TRBV5-1 | . | TRBD1 | TGCGCCAGCAGCACCCAGGGGGCTCTAGGCACTGAAGCTTTCTTT | CASSTQGALGTEAFF
TRBJ1-2 | TRBV7-2 | . | . | TGTGCCAGCAGCCCCAGCTTACTGACATATGGCTACACCTTC | CASSPSLLTYGYTF
TRBJ2-7 | TRBV19 | . | TRBD2 | TGTGCCAGTAGTCCCAGCGGGAGGGCCGGGCAGTACTTC | CASSPSGRAGQYF
TRBJ2-4 | TRBV7-2 | . | . | TGTGCCAGCAGCTTTAACAGGGTCCCGGACATTCAGTACTTC | CASSFNRVPDIQYF
TRBJ2-5 | TRBV21-1 | . | . | TGTGCCAGCAGCGAAGGACAGGGAGGAAAAAACGAGTCGATACAAGAGACCCAGTACTTC | CASSEGQGGKNESIQETQYF
TRBJ1-1 | TRBV19 | . | . | TGTGCCAGTAGTCTTATAATTGGGCAGGGTTACATGAACACTGAAGCTTTCTTT | CASSLIIGQGYMNTEAFF
TRBJ2-5 | TRBV28 | . | TRBD2 | TGTGCCAGCAGTTTACCACTAGCGGGAGGGGGGACCCAAGAGACCCAGTACTTC | CASSLPLAGGGTQETQYF
TRBJ2-7 | TRBV7-6 | once | TRBD2 | TGTGCCAGCAGCTTAGAGCTAGCGGGAGTAGCCTACGAGCAGTACTTC | CASSLELAGVAYEQYF
TRBJ2-1 | TRBV5-1 | . | TRBD2 | TGCGCCAGCAGCTTGGCCCTACTAGCGGGAGCGGACAATGAGCAGTTCTTC | CASSLALLAGADNEQFF
TRBJ2-7 | TRBV7-8 | once | . | TGTGCCAGCAGCTTTAGCTACGAGCAGTACTTC | CASSFSYEQYF
TRBJ2-7 | TRBV7-2 | . | TRBD1 | TGTGCCAGCAGCTGGGGGGACAGGGTTCTGACCGAGCAGTACTTC | CASSWGDRVLTEQYF